Only a few counts were recorded for the clone carrying this T cell receptor (beta chain). This entry comes from a study of beta chain features in type 1 diabetes. Expressed TCRB transcripts got sequenced, as all isolated RNA was reverse transcribed. Measured with immunoSEQ multiplex PCR; TCRdb has only the in-frame clones, and not every one. Among around 430,000 clones listed, 30% were seen once. The sample consisted of naive CD4+ T cells from blood. The clonotype was recovered from a man aged 18 to 35 in good health.

CDR3 amino acids: CSVESSSGRSDEQFF. The CDR3 nucleotides read TGCAGCGTTGAATCGTCTAGCGGGAGAAGCGATGAGCAGTTCTTC. V usage is TRBV29-1 and J usage is TRBJ2-1, with TRBD2 identical over 10 bases. Trimming removed 2 bases from V and 8 bases from J; junction bases left unmatched: 9. The CDR3 extends over 15 amino acids. Germline lookup yields CDR1 SQVTM and CDR2 ANQGSEA.